A single sample gave rise to the 5 T cell receptor beta chains below, sequenced in a study of vaccination and CD4 T cells after COVID-19. Cultured CD4+ T cells had their DNA profiled by the Oncomine TCR Beta short-read assay. MiXCR, applied by TCRdb to the PCR reads, yields one record per CDR3 protein. The sample holds 20,000 to 30,000 distinct CDR3 sequences, more than 30% seen once. No antigen has been assigned to these receptors. Indicated time point: late sampling 161 to 241 days after vaccination in three convalescent patients. Treatment of the sample: roughly 11-day PBMC culture with coronavirus spike peptide pools or control peptides (ViraFEST assay). Here the sequenced sample was CD4+ T cells from blood, cultured in vitro, taken about 7 months after SARS-CoV-2 vaccination. The source is a human donor who had recovered from COVID-19.

This clonotype counts as medium-sized. The genes are TRBV18 and TRBJ2-5, with D perhaps TRBD1 (6 bases). V was pared by 6 bases and J by 2 bases, with 13 bases between. Germline CDR1 reads KGHSH; CDR2 reads LQKENI. The CDR3 consists of 14 residues. The CDR3 DNA reads TGTGCCAGCTCCCAAGGACAGATACAAGAGACCCAGTACTTC. Residues: CASSQGQIQETQYF.

This chain uses TRBV28 with TRBJ2-5; no clear D gene. Between the trimmed V and J ends, which lost 2 bases and 3 bases, there was a span of 16 bases. The CDR3 totals 16 residues. CDR1 MDHEN and CDR2 SYDVKM come from the germline V gene. CDR3 nucleotide sequence: TGTGCCAGCAGTTTAGGGGTGACGAAGAAGAAAGAGACCCAGTACTTC. This sequence encodes CASSLGVTKKKETQYF.

This clonotype was recorded a few times. V usage is TRBV28 and J usage is TRBJ1-1; TRBD1 matches 11 bases. This CDR3 spans 17 amino acids. The germline CDR1 and CDR2 sequences are MDHEN and SYDVKM. With 6 bases clipped from V and 1 base from J, the junction kept 10 bases outside the gene matches. CDR3 region: CASSLGQGAHSNTEAFF. The CDR3 DNA reads TGTGCCAGCAGCCTCGGACAGGGGGCGCATTCGAACACTGAAGCTTTCTTT.

This clonotype showed up just a few times. The chain carries TRBV20-1 and TRBJ2-7; 9 bases match TRBD2. The germline V gene encodes CDR1 DFQATT and CDR2 SNEGSKA (reference sequence). V was pared by 6 bases and J by 2 bases, with 14 bases of the junction left unmatched. CDR3 length: 16 amino acids. The CDR3 sequence is CSARWTLAGSTYEQYF. The CDR3 DNA reads TGCAGTGCCCGCTGGACGCTAGCGGGATCAACCTACGAGCAGTACTTC.

The chain links TRBV4-1 to TRBJ2-1; 8 nucleotides line up with TRBD2. Germline assignment: CDR1 MGHRA and CDR2 YSYEKL. The CDR3 is made up of 19 amino acids. J lost 1 base, V lost 0 bases, and 11 bases had no gene match. The CDR3 reads CASSQDPSSGSLSYNEQFF. In DNA, the CDR3 is TGCGCCAGCAGCCAAGATCCCTCTAGCGGGTCATTGTCCTACAATGAGCAGTTCTTC.